The 23 T cell receptor beta chains below all came from one sample that was sequenced in a study of blood T cell repertoires in COVID-19. TCRdb's table, derived via immunoSEQ multiplex PCR, lists solely in-frame clones and lacks some. Of roughly 500,000 clones in the sample, approximately 88% are singletons; the top ten hold roughly 1.9%. Sequencing was performed on PBMCs or T cells enriched from blood (not recorded which). Source of these receptors: a middle-aged woman who had recovered from COVID-19.

The V gene is TRBV4-2, the J gene TRBJ2-1, with D maybe TRBD2 (5 bases). The CDR3 length is 17 residues. Germline V gene data show CDR1 as LGHNA and CDR2 as YNFKEQ. V lost 4 bases to trimming and J lost 0 bases, with 16 bases between them. CDR3 coding DNA: TGTGCCAGCAGCCCAATCGGCGGGTTAAGCTCCTACAATGAGCAGTTCTTC. The encoded protein is CASSPIGGLSSYNEQFF.

The DNA for the CDR3 is TGTGCCAGTAGTATGGTGTACGGACAGAGCTACGAGCAGTACTTC. It codes for CASSMVYGQSYEQYF. This sequence joins TRBV19 and TRBJ2-7, with a weak D call TRBD1 (6 bases). Germline V gene sequence: CDR1 LNHDA, CDR2 SQIVND (reference sequence). V lost 3 bases, J lost 3 bases, and 15 bases lay in between. The CDR3 totals 15 residues.

Worth noting for this clone: Other DNA variants within this sample encode the same CDR3. The CDR3 DNA follows: TGCGCCAGCAGCGTAAGACAGGGAAACACTGAAGCTTTCTTT. Protein sequence: CASSVRQGNTEAFF. The chain is built from TRBV5-1 and TRBJ1-1; the match to TRBD1 covers 7 bases. Unmatched junction bases numbered 5, after V lost 4 bases and J lost 2 bases. The CDR3 spans 14 residues. The V gene's germline CDR1 is SGHRS and CDR2 YFSETQ. The variable domain in full, with the rest retrieved from reference TRBV5-1 and TRBJ1-1, is KAGVTQTPRYLIKTRGQQVTLSCSPISGHRSVSWYQQTPGQGLQFLFEYFSETQRNKGNFPGRFSGRQFSNSRSEMNVSTLELGDSALYLCASSVRQGNTEAFFGQGTRLTVV.

The chain has TRBV6-5 and TRBJ1-6; D is possibly TRBD1 (6 bases). The CDR3 sequence is 15 residues long. Per germline, CDR1 MNHEY and CDR2 SVGAGI. V was shortened by 0 bases and J by 10 bases, with 13 bases between the two germline ends. CDR3 DNA sequence: TGTGCCAGCAGTTACTCGGGCAGGGGAAACTCACCCCTCCACTTT. It is translated as CASSYSGRGNSPLHF.

The chain combines TRBV7-9 with TRBJ1-2, with TRBD1 identical over 11 bases. Germline V CDR1 and CDR2: SEHNR, FQNEAQ (reference sequence). V lost 5 bases, J lost 5 bases, and 4 bases stayed unmatched. The CDR3 totals 14 residues. Written as DNA, the CDR3 is TGTGCCAGCAGCGGGGACAGGGGGAAGTATGGCTACACCTTC. Translation: CASSGDRGKYGYTF.

The V gene is TRBV9, the J gene TRBJ1-1; 7 bases match TRBD1. The germline CDR1 and CDR2 sequences are SGDLS and YYNGEE. This CDR3 comprises 14 residues. J lost 4 bases, V lost 2 bases, and 5 bases had no gene match. CDR3 protein: CASSVETGSTEAFF. The DNA of the CDR3 is TGTGCCAGCAGCGTCGAGACAGGGAGCACTGAAGCTTTCTTT.

The genes are TRBV5-6 and TRBJ1-2; D ambiguous. This CDR3 region has 14 residues. Germline V gives CDR1 SGHDT, CDR2 YYEEEE. V was shortened by 6 bases and J by 0 bases, with 12 bases between the two germline ends. The CDR3 nucleotides are TGTGCCAGCACCCGGACTAGATCTAACTATGGCTACACCTTC. It encodes CASTRTRSNYGYTF.

The genes are TRBV6-2 or TRBV6-3 and TRBJ1-5, with TRBD1 matching over 7 bases. CDR1 is MNHEY, CDR2 SVGEGT, per germline. J was trimmed by 3 bases and V by 6 bases; bases with no gene match: 8. The CDR3 extends over 15 amino acids. CDR3 sequence (DNA): TGTGCCAGCAGCCCCCTGGGACAGTACAATCAGCCCCAGCATTTT. Translated, it gives CASSPLGQYNQPQHF.

V is TRBV12-3 or TRBV12-4 and J is TRBJ2-7; D ambiguous. The CDR3 loop spans 13 amino acids. The V end lost 3 bases, the J end lost 0 bases, and 6 bases lay between the germline ends. CDR3 coding DNA: TGTGCCAGCAGTTTTGGCCGCTCCTACGAGCAGTACTTC. Translating gives CASSFGRSYEQYF.

This clone was detected only a few times. The J gene is TRBJ1-6, the V gene TRBV28; tentatively, D is TRBD1 (5 bases). CDR1 is MDHEN, CDR2 SYDVKM, per germline. V lost 4 bases and J 5 bases, leaving 15 bases between the germline ends. The CDR3 loop spans 16 amino acids. The CDR3 reads CASSWVFDSDNSPLHF. DNA of the CDR3: TGTGCCAGCAGTTGGGTCTTTGACAGCGATAATTCACCCCTCCACTTT.

This chain links TRBV29-1 with TRBJ2-7, with TRBD2 matching over 14 bases. The CDR3 runs 18 residues. Per the germline V gene, CDR1 is SQVTM and CDR2 is ANQGSEA. The V gene end was trimmed by 5 bases and the J gene end by 0 bases; junction bases not matched to a gene: 12. The CDR3 region is CSVYRTSGRITSSYEQYF. CDR3 in DNA: TGCAGCGTTTACCGGACTAGCGGGAGGATAACCAGCTCCTACGAGCAGTACTTC.

The chain recombines TRBV24-1 with TRBJ2-2; the match to TRBD2 covers 8 bases. Looked up from germline, CDR1 is KGHDR and CDR2 is SFDVKD. CDR3 length equals 15 residues. Unmatched junction bases numbered 1, after V lost 4 bases and J lost 1 base. CDR3 DNA: TGTGCCACCAGTGACACTAGCGGGAACACCGGGGAGCTGTTTTTT. It translates to CATSDTSGNTGELFF.

V is TRBV5-6 and J is TRBJ1-3; 8 nucleotides agree with TRBD1. Germline V gene lookup returns CDR1 SGHDT and CDR2 YYEEEE. The V gene end was trimmed by 0 bases and the J gene end by 3 bases; junction bases not matched to a gene: 2. The CDR3 loop spans 15 amino acids. In nucleotides, the CDR3 is TGTGCCAGCAGCTTGGCAGGGGGCTTTGGAAACACCATATATTTT. This encodes CASSLAGGFGNTIYF. The entire variable domain, with the rest obtained from reference TRBV5-6 and TRBJ1-3, is as follows: DAGVTQSPTHLIKTRGQQVTLRCSPKSGHDTVSWYQQALGQGPQFIFQYYEEEERQRGNFPDRFSGHQFPNYSSELNVNALLLGDSALYLCASSLAGGFGNTIYFGEGSWLTVV.

The chain joins TRBV7-9 to TRBJ2-7, with D perhaps TRBD1 (6 bases). CDR1 is SEHNR, CDR2 FQNEAQ, per germline (reference sequence). The V end was cut by 1 base, the J end by 2 bases, with 18 bases between. This CDR3 has 17 residues. This CDR3 reads CASSLGGGTLNAYEQYF. Written as DNA, the CDR3 is TGTGCCAGCAGCTTAGGAGGGGGAACTTTGAATGCCTACGAGCAGTACTTC.

The V call is TRBV5-6, the J call TRBJ2-2, with TRBD2 identical over 9 bases. Germline CDR1 and CDR2: SGHDT and YYEEEE. The CDR3 is 19 amino acids. V dropped 5 bases and J dropped 0; count of bases not matched to a gene: 14. CDR3 sequence (DNA): TGTGCCAGCAGTTTCGACACCCTAGCGGGACCCCCGAACACCGGGGAGCTGTTTTTT. Its protein is CASSFDTLAGPPNTGELFF.

The gene calls are TRBV15 and TRBJ1-2; 7 positions agree with TRBD1. The CDR3 has 14 residues. V shed 2 bases, J shed 10 bases, and the junction held 10 bases outside the gene matches. CDR1 LNHNV and CDR2 YYDKDF come from the germline V gene (reference sequence). The CDR3 spells CATSRLLSDRYYTF. CDR3 DNA sequence: TGTGCCACCAGCAGATTGTTGTCGGACAGGTACTACACCTTC. Supplemented by reference TRBV15 and TRBJ1-2, the full variable domain reads DAMVIQNPRYQVTQFGKPVTLSCSQTLNHNVMYWYQQKSSQAPKLLFHYYDKDFNNEADTPDNFQSRRPNTSFCFLDIRSPGLGDTAMYLCATSRLLSDRYYTFGSGTRLTVV.

The rearrangement joins TRBV7-2 to TRBJ1-2, with a weak D call TRBD1 (6 bases). Germline V gene sequence: CDR1 SGHTA, CDR2 FQGNSA. The length of the CDR3 is 15 residues. V was trimmed by 0 bases and J by 3 bases, leaving 11 bases between them. The CDR3 coding sequence is TGTGCCAGCAGCTTAGCGGGGGACATCTACTATGGCTACACCTTC. It yields the protein CASSLAGDIYYGYTF. Full variable domain (remainder filled in from reference TRBV7-2 and TRBJ1-2): GAGVSQSPSNKVTEKGKDVELRCDPISGHTALYWYRQSLGQGLEFLIYFQGNSAPDKSGLPSDRFSAERTGGSVSTLTIQRTQQEDSAVYLCASSLAGDIYYGYTFGSGTRLTVV.

The rearrangement links TRBV29-1 to TRBJ2-5, with TRBD1 identical over 7 bases. CDR3 length: 15 amino acids. Unmatched junction bases numbered 10, after V lost 4 bases and J lost 2 bases. Germline assignment: CDR1 SQVTM and CDR2 ANQGSEA. CDR3 nucleotides: TGCAGCGTTGCTCTTCCGGGACAGCAGCAAGAGACCCAGTACTTC. Translating gives CSVALPGQQQETQYF.

This clone was detected once. This chain connects TRBV19 to TRBJ1-3; unclear D gene. Between the trimmed V and J ends, which lost 5 bases and 0 bases, there was a span of 14 bases. Germline V gene data show CDR1 as LNHDA and CDR2 as SQIVND (reference sequence). The CDR3 is made up of 16 amino acids. The CDR3 reads CASSQQLLSSGNTIYF. The CDR3 DNA sequence: TGTGCCAGTAGTCAACAGCTCCTCAGCTCTGGAAACACCATATATTTT.

The rearrangement links TRBV7-9 to TRBJ2-7; the match to TRBD2 covers 9 bases. Trimming cost V 1 base and J 3 bases; bases outside gene matches: 4. The CDR3 is 15 amino acids. CDR1 SEHNR and CDR2 FQNEAQ come from the germline V gene (reference sequence). CDR3 region: CASSLEGSGSYEQYF. The DNA of the CDR3 is TGTGCCAGCAGCTTAGAAGGTAGCGGGAGCTACGAGCAGTACTTC.

The chain uses TRBV7-2 and TRBJ1-1; the match to TRBD1 covers 11 bases. The trim removed 5 bases at V and 1 base at J, leaving 6 bases unmatched. This CDR3 has 16 amino acids. The V gene's germline CDR1 is SGHTA and CDR2 FQGNSA. CDR3 DNA: TGTGCCAGCAGCCGGGACGGACAGGGGGCGAACACTGAAGCTTTCTTT. Translated: CASSRDGQGANTEAFF.

V and J are TRBV5-4 and TRBJ2-5; 11 bases fit TRBD1. V was clipped by 2 bases and J by 4 bases; unmatched bases: 4. The germline V gene has CDR1 SGHNT and CDR2 YYREEE (reference sequence). The CDR3 extends over 15 amino acids. CDR3 coding DNA: TGTGCCAGCAGCTTTCTGGACAGGGGGCGAGAGACCCAGTACTTC. It codes for CASSFLDRGRETQYF.

The CDR3 is CASSPLSTGGHFSGNTIYF. The CDR3 DNA reads as TGTGCCAGCTCCCCCCTCTCGACAGGGGGCCATTTCTCTGGAAACACCATATATTTT. The chain joins TRBV18 to TRBJ1-3, with 10 bases identical to TRBD1. The CDR3 runs to 19 residues. The germline V gene has CDR1 KGHSH and CDR2 LQKENI. V lost 6 bases to trimming and J lost 0 bases; unmatched junction nucleotides: 14.